This T cell receptor (beta chain) was retrieved from a study of beta chain features in type 1 diabetes. Regarding the study as a whole: Among all four CD4+ subsets, Type 1 diabetes patients had TCRB CDR3s that were moderately but significantly shorter.

CDR3 length: 14 residues. The trim removed 5 bases at V and 4 bases at J, leaving 4 bases unmatched. Germline V lookup: CDR1 MNHEY, CDR2 SMNVEV (reference sequence). What was sequenced were expressed TCRB transcripts, since all of the isolated RNA had been reverse transcribed. Clones were read by immunoSEQ multiplex PCR, and TCRdb kept only the in-frame ones, dropping some. The repertoire holds 95,000 to 150,000 clones, with approximately 15% as singletons. Regarding this clone: Its antigen remains unidentified.

The source of this sequence is a man between 18 and 29 years old with type 1 diabetes. Sequencing input: central memory CD4+ T cells from blood. This chain connects TRBV27 to TRBJ1-2; 10 nucleotides agree with TRBD1. The CDR3 sequence is CASSQTGGGYGYTF. In DNA form, the CDR3 reads TGTGCCAGCAGTCAGACAGGGGGCGGCTATGGCTACACCTTC.